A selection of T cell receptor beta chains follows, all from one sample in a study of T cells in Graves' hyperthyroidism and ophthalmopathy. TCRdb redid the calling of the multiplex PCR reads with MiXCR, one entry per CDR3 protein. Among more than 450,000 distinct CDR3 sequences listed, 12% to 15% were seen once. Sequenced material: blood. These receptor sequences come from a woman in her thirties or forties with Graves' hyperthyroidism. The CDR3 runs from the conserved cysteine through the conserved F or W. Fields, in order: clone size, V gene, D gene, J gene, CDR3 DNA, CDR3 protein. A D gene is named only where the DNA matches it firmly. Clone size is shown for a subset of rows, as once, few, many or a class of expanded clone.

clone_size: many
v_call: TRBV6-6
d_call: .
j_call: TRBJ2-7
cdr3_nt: TGTGCCAGCAGTTACTCACCAGCGGACTCCTACGAGCAGTACTTC
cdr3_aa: CASSYSPADSYEQYF

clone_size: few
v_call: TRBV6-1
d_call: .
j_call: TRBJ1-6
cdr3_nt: TGTGCCAGCAGCCGAGGGACGAATTCACCCCTCCACTTT
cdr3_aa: CASSRGTNSPLHF

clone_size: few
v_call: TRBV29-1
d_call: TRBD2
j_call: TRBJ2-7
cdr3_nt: TGCAGCGTTGTGAAGCTAGCGGAACCCTACGAGCAGTACTTC
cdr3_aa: CSVVKLAEPYEQYF

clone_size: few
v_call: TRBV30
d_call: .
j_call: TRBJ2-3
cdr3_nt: TGTGCCTGGAGTAGGTTCACAGATACGCAGTATTTT
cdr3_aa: CAWSRFTDTQYF

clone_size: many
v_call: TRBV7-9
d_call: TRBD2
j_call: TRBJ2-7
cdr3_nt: TGTGCCAGCAGCCTCGGGACTAGCGGACCCTACGTAGAGCAGTACTTC
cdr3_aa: CASSLGTSGPYVEQYF

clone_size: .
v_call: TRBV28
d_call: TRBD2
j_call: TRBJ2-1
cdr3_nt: TGTGCCAGCAGTATCGGGACTAGCGGGCCCTCCTACAATGAGCAGTTCTTC
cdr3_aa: CASSIGTSGPSYNEQFF

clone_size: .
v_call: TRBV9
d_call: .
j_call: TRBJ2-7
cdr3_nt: TGTGCCAGCAGCGAAAGAGGGGCTATCTACGAGCAGTACTTC
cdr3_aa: CASSERGAIYEQYF

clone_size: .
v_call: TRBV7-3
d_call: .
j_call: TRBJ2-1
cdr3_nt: TGTGCCAGCAGCCAAGATCCGAATAGCGAACATGAGCAGTTCTTC
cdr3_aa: CASSQDPNSEHEQFF

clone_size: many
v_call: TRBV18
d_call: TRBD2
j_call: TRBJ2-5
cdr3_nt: TGTGCCAGCTCACCAGGGCTAGCGGAAGAGACCCAGTACTTC
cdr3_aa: CASSPGLAEETQYF

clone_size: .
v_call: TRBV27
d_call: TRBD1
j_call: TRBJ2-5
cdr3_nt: TGTGCCAGCAGATCCGGGACAGGGGGCGCGGAGACCCAGTACTTC
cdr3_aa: CASRSGTGGAETQYF

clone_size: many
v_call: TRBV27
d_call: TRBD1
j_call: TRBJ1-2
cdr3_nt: TGTGCCAGCAGTTCGCTCCCGGGACAGCTTTATGGCTACACCTTC
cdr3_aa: CASSSLPGQLYGYTF

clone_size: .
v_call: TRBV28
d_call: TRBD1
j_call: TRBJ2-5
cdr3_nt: TGTGCCAGCAGCTTGGGACAGGGGTTTTTCCCCGCGTACCAAGAGACCCAGTACTTC
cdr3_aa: CASSLGQGFFPAYQETQYF

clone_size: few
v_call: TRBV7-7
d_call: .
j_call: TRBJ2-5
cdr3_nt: TGTGCTAGCAGCTTAGCGCTAGGGGTCCAAGAGACCCAGTACTTC
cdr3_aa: CASSLALGVQETQYF